A single T cell receptor beta chain is shown here with its context. This sample was taken from a study of regulatory T cells in long-lasting Graves disease. Study details: More than 5 years of antithyroid drugs with positive TSH receptor antibodies defined persistent Graves' disease.

Relying on iRepertoire HTBI primers and Arm-PCR of CDR3 regions, the team built TCR beta libraries. TCRdb processed the multiplex PCR reads anew with MiXCR; each CDR3 protein has one entry. The sample has about 400,000 distinct CDR3 sequences, less than 25% seen once; the top ten hold roughly 20%. The time point was: persistent/refractory GD, antithyroid drugs over 5 years with positive TRAb. The TCR library used RNA extracted from PBMCs. This sequence was found in a female donor with Graves disease. Sequencing used peripheral blood mononuclear cells (PBMCs), obtained when the disease was refractory, from a patient treated with antithyroid drugs.

CDR3 sequence: CASSSSGRNEQYF. In DNA, the CDR3 is TGTGCCAGCAGCTCTAGCGGGAGAAACGAGCAGTACTTC. The chain carries TRBV7-9 and TRBJ2-5; TRBD2 agrees at 10 bases. The DNA end is a closer match to TRBJ2-7, so the J assignment may be wrong. CDR1 and CDR2 from the germline V gene are SEHNR and FQNEAQ (reference sequence). The CDR3 extends over 13 amino acids.